This TCR beta chain was identified in a study of blood T cell repertoires in COVID-19. Overall study: Samples taken during acute and convalescent COVID-19 were collected in the United States, Italy and Spain.

Clones were read by immunoSEQ multiplex PCR, and TCRdb kept only the in-frame ones, dropping some. The repertoire consists of around 150,000 clones, with 80% to 90% occurring once and the leading ten covering around 3.3%. The CDR3 length is 16 residues. The germline V gene encodes CDR1 KGHDR and CDR2 SFDVKD. V dropped 5 bases and J dropped 9 bases, with 22 bases sitting between them. This TCR derives from a woman in her fifties or sixties with active COVID-19. The sequencing input was peripheral blood. The chain carries TRBV24-1 and TRBJ2-4; tentatively, D is TRBD2 (6 bases). CDR3 protein: CATSAEGSGGDSIQYF. CDR3 nucleotides: TGTGCCACCAGTGCGGAGGGGTCTGGAGGAGACAGCATTCAGTACTTC.